Detailed here is one TCR beta chain. This clone is described as medium-sized (0.01 to 0.1%). What antigen it recognizes has not been identified. No qualities accompany the bases; no much larger clone lies one base away. These data originate in a study of PD-1 blockade in classical Hodgkin lymphoma (dated by TCRdb to the early 2020s). Study-level background: Nivolumab dosing was 3 mg/kg intravenously every 2 weeks, continuing until either disease progression or unacceptable toxicity. To define a peripheral blood immune signature of response to PD-1 blockade in classical Hodgkin lymphoma, the study combined TCR beta sequencing with CyTOF. Broader findings and caveats from the paper: Baseline diversity similar to that of newly diagnosed patients was observed in trial patients achieving complete response, whereas significantly lower diversity was observed in partial responders and progressors. A significant rise by C4D1 was seen in CD4+ but not CD8+ TCR diversity (p=0.0027 vs p=0.16), with the rise being most apparent in complete responders (p=0.02). Baseline TCR diversity was reported to be lower in newly diagnosed patients than in healthy donors, and even lower in relapsed/refractory patients. The study was limited to a single clinical trial cohort, and causes of repertoire differences, possibly disease activity or prior therapy, remained undefined. Patients starting nivolumab less than 1 year after ASCT had lower diversity and were excluded from later analyses to avoid confounding by immune reconstitution.

In the paper's terms, the time point label means: cycle 2 day 1 (C2D1) of nivolumab. Every trial patient had relapsed following autologous stem cell transplantation, and prior brentuximab vedotin exposure was what differed among cohorts A, B and C. A total of fewer than 65 patients with relapsed/refractory classical Hodgkin lymphoma made up the trial cohort, and each patient's best overall response was complete response, partial response or progressive disease. Trial patients were treated with single-agent nivolumab in the multi-cohort phase II CheckMate 205 trial. An independent review committee assessed best overall response by applying the 2007 International Working Group response criteria. PBMCs from the trial were collected at three points: immediately before nivolumab initiation (C1D1), and during therapy at cycle 2 day 1 and cycle 4 day 1. Peripheral blood was collected in 8 mL Vacutainer Cell Preparation Tubes, from which PBMCs were isolated by centrifugation and then cryopreserved.

The Qiagen DNeasy kit was used to extract genomic DNA both from unsorted PBMCs and from the negatively selected CD4+ and CD8+ fractions. Using primers that anneal to V and J segments, immunoSEQ multiplex PCR amplified the TCR beta CDR3 regions. A synthetic immune receptor repertoire was used to minimize amplification bias, and any remaining bias was removed computationally after sequencing. From the authors' description of their analysis: Repertoire diversity was quantified as the Shannon entropy index using custom Python scripts. The unsorted, CD4+ and CD8+ repertoires were each analyzed separately, with the exception of combined analyses, where CD4+ and CD8+ sequences were merged in silico. Clonal expansion was defined as a frequency increase of at least 2-fold after treatment compared with C1D1, and clones undetected at baseline were assigned a pseudocount of 0.5. Clones with 0 or 1 copy at C1D1 were defined as singleton clones, while clones with 2 or more copies were defined as non-singleton clones. Clones expanded in unsorted samples were labelled as CD4+, CD8+ or unknown by matching protein sequences in sorted samples from the same patient. Wilcoxon tests were applied to paired samples to test diversity changes from C1D1 to C4D1. TCRdb holds this immuneACCESS table with in-frame rearrangements only. Some clones are missing; in checked studies, unresolved V genes explain under half, and the rest has no known cause. Clone size and the V and J calls come from that table; the DNA yielded D and trimming. The sample records 23,000 or so clones, 80% to 90% of which are singletons. The ten largest clones represent 7.5% to 9.5% of the sample.

The germline ends are 12 bases apart after V is trimmed by 2 bases and J by 5 bases. The germline V gene yields SNHLY for CDR1 and FYNNEI for CDR2. The CDR3 measures 15 amino acids from cysteine to phenylalanine. Only CDR3 DNA remains: 45 bases, in frame from the first base. This sequence was found in a human donor with classical Hodgkin lymphoma. The sequencing used peripheral blood mononuclear cells (PBMCs), collected before the second cycle of nivolumab. The sequence joins TRBV2 to TRBJ1-4; TRBD1 is a weak D gene call, 5 bases matching. The CDR3 loop reads CASSEIRGGNEKLFF. The DNA is as follows: TGTGCCAGCAGTGAAATAAGGGGAGGGAATGAAAAACTGTTTTTT.